This T cell receptor (beta chain) was captured in a study of T cell responses to AZD1222 COVID-19 vaccine. Study summary: Pooled in the analysis were second doses at about 4 or about 12 weeks.

The V end lost 5 bases, the J end lost 4 bases, and 9 bases lay between the germline ends. Germline loops: CDR1 SGHNT, CDR2 YENEEA. The CDR3 extends over 12 amino acids. Measured with immunoSEQ multiplex PCR; TCRdb has only the in-frame clones, and not every one. The top ten hold around 8% of the sample, which has about 85,000 clones, approximately 83% seen once. General study results and limits: Unmutated regions of variants are reportedly targeted by nearly half of spike-specific TCRs. No repertoire was sampled before or during the peak T cell response, only after it. Among AZD1222 vaccinees, only 6 or 7 were seropositive at baseline.

In the case of this clone: Its specificity is unknown.

The chain has TRBV11-3 and TRBJ2-7; possibly TRBD1 for D (5 bases). The sequence was collected from an adult in good health. This material consisted of peripheral blood, taken on day 0 of AZD1222 vaccination. Here the CDR3 reads CASSVTGYEQYF. CDR3 bases: TGTGCCAGCAGCGTTACAGGTTACGAGCAGTACTTC.